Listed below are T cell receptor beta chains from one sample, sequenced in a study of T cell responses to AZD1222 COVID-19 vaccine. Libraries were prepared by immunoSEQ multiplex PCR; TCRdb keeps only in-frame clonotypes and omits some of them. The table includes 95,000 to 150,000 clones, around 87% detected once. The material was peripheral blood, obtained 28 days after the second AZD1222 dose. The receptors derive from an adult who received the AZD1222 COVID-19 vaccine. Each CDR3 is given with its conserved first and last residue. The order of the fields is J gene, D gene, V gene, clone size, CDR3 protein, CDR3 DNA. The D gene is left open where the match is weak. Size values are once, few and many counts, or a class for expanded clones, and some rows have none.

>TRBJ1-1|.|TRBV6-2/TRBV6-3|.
CASSYLGTPGQKAFF
TGTGCCAGCAGTTACCTAGGGACGCCGGGGCAAAAAGCTTTCTTT
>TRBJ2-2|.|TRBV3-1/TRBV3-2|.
CASSQGAPNTGELFF
TGTGCCAGCAGCCAAGGTGCCCCGAACACCGGGGAGCTGTTTTTT
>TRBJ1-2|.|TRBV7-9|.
CASSLDSGRAKGYTF
TGTGCCAGCAGCTTAGACTCCGGACGGGCTAAGGGCTACACCTTC
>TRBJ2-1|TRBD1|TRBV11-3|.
CASSWVDRNNEQFF
TGTGCCAGCAGCTGGGTGGACAGGAACAATGAGCAGTTCTTC
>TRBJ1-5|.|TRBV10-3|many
CAISGAGSNQPQHF
TGTGCCATCAGCGGCGCTGGGAGCAATCAGCCCCAGCATTTT
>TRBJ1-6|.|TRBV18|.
CASSPGLGGINSPLHF
TGTGCCAGCTCACCAGGTTTGGGGGGCATCAATTCACCCCTCCACTTT
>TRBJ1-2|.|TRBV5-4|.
CASSQDGTFSTSGGYTF
TGTGCCAGCAGCCAGGACGGGACGTTTTCAACCTCGGGAGGCTACACCTTC
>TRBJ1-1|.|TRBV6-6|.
CASSSPLPGENTEAFF
TGTGCCAGCAGTTCCCCTCTACCGGGAGAGAACACTGAAGCTTTCTTT
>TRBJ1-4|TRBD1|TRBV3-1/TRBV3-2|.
CASTGDSNEKLFF
TGTGCCAGCACGGGGGACAGTAATGAAAAACTGTTTTTT
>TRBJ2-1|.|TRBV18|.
CASSPATSFEGNEQFF
TGTGCCAGCTCACCGGCGACTAGTTTTGAGGGCAATGAGCAGTTCTTC
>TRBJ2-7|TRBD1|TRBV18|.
CASSPQGADGGYEQYF
TGTGCCAGCTCACCGCAGGGGGCGGATGGGGGCTACGAGCAGTACTTC
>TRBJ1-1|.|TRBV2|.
CASSRGGTGTEAFF
TGTGCCAGCAGTAGAGGGGGGACGGGCACTGAAGCTTTCTTT
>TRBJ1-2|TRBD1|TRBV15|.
CATSRDRYYGYTF
TGTGCCACCAGCCGGGACAGATACTATGGCTACACCTTC
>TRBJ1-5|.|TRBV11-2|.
CASSLVAGSNQPQHF
TGTGCCAGCAGCTTAGTAGCAGGGAGCAATCAGCCCCAGCATTTT
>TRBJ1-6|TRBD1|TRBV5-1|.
CASSLASGTGVSPLHF
TGCGCCAGCAGCTTGGCGTCCGGGACAGGGGTTTCACCCCTCCACTTT
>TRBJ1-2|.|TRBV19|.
CASRGPRNYGYTF
TGTGCCAGTAGGGGGCCTCGGAACTATGGCTACACCTTC
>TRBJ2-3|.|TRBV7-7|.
CASSLGGGPPTDTQYF
TGTGCTAGCAGCTTAGGGGGGGGCCCCCCCACAGATACGCAGTATTTT
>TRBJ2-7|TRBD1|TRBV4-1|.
CASSQGDSPYEQYF
TGCGCCAGCAGCCAAGGGGACAGTCCCTACGAGCAGTACTTC
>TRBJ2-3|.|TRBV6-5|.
CASSSTGGDSWGTQYF
TGTGCCAGCAGTTCCACTGGCGGAGACTCATGGGGTACGCAGTATTTT
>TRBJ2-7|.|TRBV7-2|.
CASSLVGYEQYF
TGTGCCAGCAGCTTAGTGGGGTACGAGCAGTACTTC
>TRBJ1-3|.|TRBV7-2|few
CASSLSQGAGNTIYF
TGTGCCAGCAGCTTAAGCCAAGGGGCTGGAAACACCATATATTTT
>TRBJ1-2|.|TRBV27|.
CASSRTGTAPWPTF
TGTGCCAGCAGTCGTACCGGGACGGCACCATGGCCTACCTTC
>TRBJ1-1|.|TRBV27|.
CASRQQGKEARAFF
TGTGCCAGCAGACAGCAGGGGAAGGAAGCCCGAGCTTTCTTT
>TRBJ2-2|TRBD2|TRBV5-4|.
CASSLGQRGGSTGELFF
TGTGCCAGCAGCTTGGGCCAGCGGGGGGGGTCCACCGGGGAGCTGTTTTTT
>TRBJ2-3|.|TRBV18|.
CASSRDPADTQYF
TGTGCCAGCTCACGGGACCCGGCGGATACGCAGTATTTT
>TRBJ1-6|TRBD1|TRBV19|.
CASSTGTGNSPLHF
TGTGCCAGTAGTACGGGGACAGGGAATTCACCCCTCCACTTT
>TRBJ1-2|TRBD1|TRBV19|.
CATSSPGNRGAYGYTF
TGTGCCACCTCGTCTCCTGGTAACAGGGGCGCCTATGGCTACACCTTC
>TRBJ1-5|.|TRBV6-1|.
CASSELTGGGTQHF
TGTGCCAGCAGTGAACTAACGGGAGGTGGGACCCAGCATTTT
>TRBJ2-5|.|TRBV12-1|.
CASSVTTSGGAGRQETQYF
TGTGCCAGCAGCGTTACCACTAGCGGGGGGGCGGGGCGGCAAGAGACCCAGTACTTC
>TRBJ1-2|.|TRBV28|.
CASSLWHQDSLGYTF
TGTGCCAGCAGTTTATGGCATCAGGACAGTCTAGGCTACACCTTC
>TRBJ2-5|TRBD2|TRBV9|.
CASQRGWNQETQYF
TGTGCCAGCCAGCGGGGGTGGAACCAAGAGACCCAGTACTTC
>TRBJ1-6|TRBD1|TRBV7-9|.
CASSLEQGAMSSPLHF
TGTGCCAGCAGCTTAGAACAGGGGGCGATGAGTTCACCCCTCCACTTT
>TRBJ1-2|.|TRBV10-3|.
CAISEADLHGYTF
TGTGCCATCAGTGAGGCGGACTTACATGGCTACACCTTC
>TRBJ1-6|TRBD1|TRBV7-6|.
CASSLDRVPSYNSPLHF
TGTGCCAGCAGCCTGGACAGGGTGCCGTCCTATAATTCACCCCTCCACTTT
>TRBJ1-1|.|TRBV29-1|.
CSARPGGGPRAEAFF
TGCAGCGCCCGACCCGGGGGGGGACCGAGGGCTGAAGCTTTCTTT
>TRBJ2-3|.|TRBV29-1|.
CSVLSGITQYF
TGCAGCGTCTTGTCAGGAATTACGCAGTATTTT
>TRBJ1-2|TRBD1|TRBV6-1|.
CASSDPGQGADYGYTF
TGTGCCAGCAGTGACCCGGGACAGGGGGCCGACTATGGCTACACCTTC
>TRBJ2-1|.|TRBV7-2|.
CASSLGGEWDEQFF
TGTGCCAGCAGCTTAGGAGGGGAGTGGGATGAGCAGTTCTTC
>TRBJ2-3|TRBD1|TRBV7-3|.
CASSYFRDRGPDTQYF
TGTGCCAGCAGCTACTTCCGGGACAGGGGCCCCGATACGCAGTATTTT
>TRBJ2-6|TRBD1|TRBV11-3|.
CASSPGTGSSGANVLTF
TGTGCCAGCAGCCCAGGGACAGGGTCCTCTGGGGCCAACGTCCTGACTTTC
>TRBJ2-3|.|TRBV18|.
CASSSDRLVRDTDTQYF
TGTGCCAGCTCGTCAGACAGATTGGTAAGGGACACAGATACGCAGTATTTT
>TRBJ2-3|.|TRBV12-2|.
CASRLVEGMDDTQYF
TGTGCAAGTCGCTTAGTAGAGGGGATGGACGATACGCAGTATTTT
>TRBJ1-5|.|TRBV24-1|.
CATSDLSNQPQHF
TGTGCCACCAGTGATTTAAGCAATCAGCCCCAGCATTTT
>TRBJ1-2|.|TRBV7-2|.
CASSERVILYGYTF
TGTGCCAGCAGCGAACGGGTGATCCTCTATGGCTACACCTTC
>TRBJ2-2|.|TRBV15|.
CATSRERITGELFF
TGTGCCACCAGCAGAGAGAGAATCACCGGGGAGCTGTTTTTT
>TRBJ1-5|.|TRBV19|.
CASSIVASSNQPQHF
TGTGCCAGTAGTATCGTGGCGTCCAGCAATCAGCCCCAGCATTTT
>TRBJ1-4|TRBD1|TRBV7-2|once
CASSPAPGQGWTNEKLFF
TGTGCCAGCAGCCCAGCCCCGGGACAGGGATGGACTAATGAAAAACTGTTTTTT